This is a list of T cell receptor beta chains from one sample in a study of T cell changes during pregnancy in multiple sclerosis. The table came from immunoSEQ multiplex PCR; TCRdb's copy has only in-frame clones and leaves some out. The sample contains roughly 49,000 clones, about 95% of which appear only once. Specimen: CD8+ T cells from peripheral blood mononuclear cells, collected in the first trimester of pregnancy. The source of these receptors is a female donor with multiple sclerosis, enrolled in a pregnancy study. Both conserved end residues are trimmed from each CDR3.

13	TRBJ2-2	TRBV29-1	SVILAGGNTGELF
14	TRBJ2-3	TRBV4-3	ASSQSASGAEDTQY
13	TRBJ2-7	TRBV5-1	ASSLGPGGVDEQY
10	TRBJ2-1	TRBV29-1	SVEGDSNEQF
13	TRBJ2-2	TRBV7-6	ASSFEGGATGELF
11	TRBJ2-7	TRBV9	ASSDRYSYEQY
13	TRBJ2-7	TRBV7-6	ASSLVGQGFREQY
12	TRBJ1-1	TRBV19	ASSLGQMNTEAF
12	TRBJ1-1	TRBV5-5	ASSTGTLVTEAF
12	TRBJ1-5	TRBV27	ASTPGGVNQPQH
13	TRBJ2-5	TRBV28	AIESGGGGQETQY
13	TRBJ1-2	TRBV18	ASSPGTGSNYGYT
12	TRBJ2-1	TRBV27	ASGLNGGADEQF
13	TRBJ2-1	TRBV2	ASSDRIDEIDEQF
13	TRBJ2-1	TRBV28	ASSPIAGGYNEQF
13	TRBJ2-1	TRBV5-1	ASSLEGLSYNEQF
11	TRBJ2-7	TRBV27	ASSLGQSYEQY
9	TRBJ1-1	TRBV20-1	SARKEGRAF
11	TRBJ2-7	TRBV27	ASSTGAHYEQY
12	TRBJ1-2	TRBV29-1	SVETVGDLNGYT
10	TRBJ2-7	TRBV30	AWRGTGWEQY
13	TRBJ2-5	TRBV5-1	ASRKHQGEEETQY
10	TRBJ2-7	TRBV15	ATRLFSYEQY
12	TRBJ1-1	TRBV5-8	ASSLGTGTTEAF
13	TRBJ2-2	TRBV5-1	ASSLFGGDTGELF
14	TRBJ2-7	TRBV27	ASSLSMGTRTYEQY
12	TRBJ1-2	TRBV27	ASSFSSGAYGYT
14	TRBJ2-7	TRBV5-1	ASSLSLSDPTSEQY
11	TRBJ2-7	TRBV5-1	ASSVGSGAEQY
10	TRBJ2-3	TRBV7-9	ASSFGTDTQY
11	TRBJ2-7	TRBV2	ASSAVDSHEQY
13	TRBJ2-5	TRBV28	ASSGLAGFQETQY
14	TRBJ2-5	TRBV19	ASSIWKEELQETQY
8	TRBJ1-2	TRBV6-4	ASSAYGYT
13	TRBJ1-1	TRBV7-9	ASSGPGTEGSEAF
13	TRBJ1-1	TRBV19	ASSTAPLRGTEAF
13	TRBJ2-1	TRBV19	ASSIVDIPPNEQF
8	TRBJ2-1	TRBV2	ASGGNEQF
13	TRBJ2-2	TRBV7-6	ASSIAEQNTGELF
11	TRBJ1-2	TRBV5-5	ASSLGDIYGYT
14	TRBJ2-1	TRBV27	AVILTGTGIYNEQF
11	TRBJ2-1	TRBV5-4	ASSFRDSDEQF
13	TRBJ2-3	TRBV10-3	AISEGGGPPDTQY
12	TRBJ1-3	TRBV7-9	ASLDRSSGNTIY
14	TRBJ1-2	TRBV5-6	ASSLGPLAAGGGYT
13	TRBJ2-5	TRBV19	ASKGGDWGGETQY
14	TRBJ2-5	TRBV5-6	ASSLDSVAGAETQY
14	TRBJ2-1	TRBV5-6	ASSLVARGRDNEQF
14	TRBJ2-3	TRBV4-3	ASSQGRARFTDTQY
15	TRBJ2-1	TRBV5-6	ASSLVGASSSYNEQF
14	TRBJ2-5	TRBV5-4	ASSLFWEGGKETQY
15	TRBJ2-1	TRBV9	ASSLNERASSYNEQF
16	TRBJ2-7	TRBV7-2	ASSLIGRPSGRTYEQY
14	TRBJ2-3	TRBV11-2	ASSQLETISTDTQY
12	TRBJ2-7	TRBV4-1	ASSQAGGVDEQY
12	TRBJ2-7	TRBV19	ASSPSRSSYEQY
13	TRBJ2-1	TRBV5-5	ASSAGFTSYNEQF
15	TRBJ1-5	TRBV19	ASSEQGAVYSNQPQH
12	TRBJ2-5	TRBV2	ACDGTGFEETQY